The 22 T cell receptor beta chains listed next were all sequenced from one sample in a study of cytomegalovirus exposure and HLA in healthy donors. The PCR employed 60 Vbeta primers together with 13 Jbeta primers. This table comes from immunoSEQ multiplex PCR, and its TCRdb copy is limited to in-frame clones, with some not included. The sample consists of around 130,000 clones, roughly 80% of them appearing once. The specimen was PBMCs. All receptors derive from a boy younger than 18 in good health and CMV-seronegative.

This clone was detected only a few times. The CDR3 bases are TGTGCCAGCAGTTCAATCGGGTCCCCCGGGGAGCTGTTTTTT. This sequence encodes CASSSIGSPGELFF. The rearrangement links TRBV27 to TRBJ2-2, with D uncertain. The CDR3 runs 14 residues. Between the trimmed V and J ends, which lost 4 bases and 6 bases, there was a span of 12 bases. Germline-derived CDR1 and CDR2 are MNHEY and SMNVEV (reference sequence).

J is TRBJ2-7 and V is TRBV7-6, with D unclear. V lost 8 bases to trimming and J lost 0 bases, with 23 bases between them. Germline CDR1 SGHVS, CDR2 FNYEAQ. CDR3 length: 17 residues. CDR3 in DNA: TGTGCCAGCGGCCCAGAACGCGGAGAGTCAAGCTCCTACGAGCAGTACTTC. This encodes CASGPERGESSSYEQYF.

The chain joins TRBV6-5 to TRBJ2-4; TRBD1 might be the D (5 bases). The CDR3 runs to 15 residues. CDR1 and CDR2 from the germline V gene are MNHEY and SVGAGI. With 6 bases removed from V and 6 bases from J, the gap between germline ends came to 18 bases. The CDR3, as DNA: TGTGCCAGCAGCCTAGATCACGGACATCTAAACATTCAGTACTTC. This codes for CASSLDHGHLNIQYF.

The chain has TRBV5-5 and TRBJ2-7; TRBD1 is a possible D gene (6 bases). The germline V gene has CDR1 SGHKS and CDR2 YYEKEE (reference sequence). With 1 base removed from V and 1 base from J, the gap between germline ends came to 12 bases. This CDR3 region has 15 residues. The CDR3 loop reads CASSLFFQGSYEQYF. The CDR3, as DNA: TGTGCCAGCAGCTTGTTCTTCCAGGGGTCCTACGAGCAGTACTTC. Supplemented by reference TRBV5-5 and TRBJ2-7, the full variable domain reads DAGVTQSPTHLIKTRGQQVTLRCSPISGHKSVSWYQQVLGQGPQFIFQYYEKEERGRGNFPDRFSARQFPNYSSELNVNALLLGDSALYLCASSLFFQGSYEQYFGPGTRLTVT.

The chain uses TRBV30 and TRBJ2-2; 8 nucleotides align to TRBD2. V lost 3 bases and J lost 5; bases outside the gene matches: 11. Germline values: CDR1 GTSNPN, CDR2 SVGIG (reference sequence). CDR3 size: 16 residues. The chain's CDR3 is CAWSRSGLGLTGELFF. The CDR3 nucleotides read TGTGCCTGGAGCCGGTCGGGACTAGGGTTAACCGGGGAGCTGTTTTTT.

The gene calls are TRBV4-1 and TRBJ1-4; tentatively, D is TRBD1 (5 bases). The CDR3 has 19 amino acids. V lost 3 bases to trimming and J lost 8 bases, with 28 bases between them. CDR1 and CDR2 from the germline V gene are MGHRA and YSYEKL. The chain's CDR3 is CASSHTLGPTPLSPEKLFF. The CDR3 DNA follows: TGCGCCAGCAGCCATACCTTGGGGCCGACACCCCTCAGTCCGGAAAAACTGTTTTTT.

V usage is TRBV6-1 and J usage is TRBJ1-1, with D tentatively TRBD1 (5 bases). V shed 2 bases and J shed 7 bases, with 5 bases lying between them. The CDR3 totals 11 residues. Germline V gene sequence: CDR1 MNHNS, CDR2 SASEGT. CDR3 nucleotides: TGTGCCAGCAGTGAACAGGGTGAAGCTTTCTTT. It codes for CASSEQGEAFF.

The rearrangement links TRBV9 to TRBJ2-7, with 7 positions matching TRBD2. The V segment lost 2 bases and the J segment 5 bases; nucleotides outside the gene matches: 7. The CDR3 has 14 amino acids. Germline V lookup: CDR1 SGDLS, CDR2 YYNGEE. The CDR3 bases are TGTGCCAGCAGCGTTGGCGGGGGAACCAACGAGCAGTACTTC. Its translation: CASSVGGGTNEQYF.

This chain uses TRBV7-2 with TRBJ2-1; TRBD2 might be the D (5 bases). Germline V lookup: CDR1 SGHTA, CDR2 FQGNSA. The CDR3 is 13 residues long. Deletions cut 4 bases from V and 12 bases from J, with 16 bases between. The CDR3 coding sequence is TGTGCCAGCAGCTACCCGGGGTACCTGGGGCAGTTCTTC. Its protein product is CASSYPGYLGQFF.

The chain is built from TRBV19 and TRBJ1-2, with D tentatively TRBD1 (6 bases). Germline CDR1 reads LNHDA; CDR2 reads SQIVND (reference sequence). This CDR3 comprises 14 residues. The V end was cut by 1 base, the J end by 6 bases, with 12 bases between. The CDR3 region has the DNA TGTGCCAGTAGTATAGGCACAGGGAATAATGGCTACACCTTC. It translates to CASSIGTGNNGYTF.

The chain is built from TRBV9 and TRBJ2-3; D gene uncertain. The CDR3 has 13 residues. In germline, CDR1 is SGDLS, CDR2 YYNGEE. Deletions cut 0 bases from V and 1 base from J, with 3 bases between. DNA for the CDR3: TGTGCCAGCAGCGTAGCGGGCACAGATACGCAGTATTTT. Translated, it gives CASSVAGTDTQYF.

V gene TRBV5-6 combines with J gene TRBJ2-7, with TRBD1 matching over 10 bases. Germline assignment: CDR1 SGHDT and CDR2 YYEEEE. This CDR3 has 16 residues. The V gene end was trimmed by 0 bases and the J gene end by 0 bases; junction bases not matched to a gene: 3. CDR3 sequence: CASSLVGQGSSYEQYF. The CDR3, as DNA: TGTGCCAGCAGCTTGGTGGGACAGGGGAGCTCCTACGAGCAGTACTTC.

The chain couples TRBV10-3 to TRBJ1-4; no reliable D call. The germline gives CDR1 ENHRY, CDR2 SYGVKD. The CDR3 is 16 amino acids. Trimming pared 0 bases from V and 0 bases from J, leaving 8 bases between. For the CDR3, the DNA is TGTGCCATCAGTGAGTCCGAGCCCGCAACTAATGAAAAACTGTTTTTT. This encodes CAISESEPATNEKLFF.

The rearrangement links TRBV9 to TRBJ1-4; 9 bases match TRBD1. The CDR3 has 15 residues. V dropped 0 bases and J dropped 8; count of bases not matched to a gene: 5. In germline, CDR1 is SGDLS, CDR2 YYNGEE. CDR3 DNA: TGTGCCAGCAGCGTAGGGAGACAGGGGGTGGAAAAACTGTTTTTT. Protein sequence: CASSVGRQGVEKLFF.

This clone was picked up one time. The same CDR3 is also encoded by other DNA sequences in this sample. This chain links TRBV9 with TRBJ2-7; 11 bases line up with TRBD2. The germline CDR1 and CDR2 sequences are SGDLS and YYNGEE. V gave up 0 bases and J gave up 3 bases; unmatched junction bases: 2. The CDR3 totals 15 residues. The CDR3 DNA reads TGTGCCAGCAGCGTAGGAGGGACTAGCGGCTACGAGCAGTACTTC. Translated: CASSVGGTSGYEQYF. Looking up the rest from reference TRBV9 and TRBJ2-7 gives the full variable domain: DSGVTQTPKHLITATGQRVTLRCSPRSGDLSVYWYQQSLDQGLQFLIQYYNGEERAKGNILERFSAQQFPDLHSELNLSSLELGDSALYFCASSVGGTSGYEQYFGPGTRLTVT.

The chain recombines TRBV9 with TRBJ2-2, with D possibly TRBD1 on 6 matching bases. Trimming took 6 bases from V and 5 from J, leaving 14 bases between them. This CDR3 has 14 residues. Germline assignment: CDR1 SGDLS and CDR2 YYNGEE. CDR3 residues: CASNNRDGTGELFF. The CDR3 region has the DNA TGTGCCAGCAACAACAGGGATGGGACCGGGGAGCTGTTTTTT.

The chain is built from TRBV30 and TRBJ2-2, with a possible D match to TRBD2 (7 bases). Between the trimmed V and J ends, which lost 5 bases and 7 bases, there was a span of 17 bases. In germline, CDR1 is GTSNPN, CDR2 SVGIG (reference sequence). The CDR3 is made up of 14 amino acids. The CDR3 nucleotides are TGTGCCTGGTCAGGGGAGGGCCTCCACGGGGAGCTGTTTTTT. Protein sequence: CAWSGEGLHGELFF.

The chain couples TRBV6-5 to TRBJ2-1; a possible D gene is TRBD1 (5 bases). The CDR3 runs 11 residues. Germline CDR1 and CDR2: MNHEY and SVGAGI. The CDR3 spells CAGGRGNEQFF. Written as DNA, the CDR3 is TGTGCAGGTGGAAGGGGCAATGAGCAGTTCTTC.

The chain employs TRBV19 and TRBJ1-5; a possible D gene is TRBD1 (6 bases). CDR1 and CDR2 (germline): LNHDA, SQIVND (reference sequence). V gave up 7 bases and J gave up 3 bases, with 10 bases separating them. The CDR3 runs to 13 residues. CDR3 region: CASKQGNNQPQHF. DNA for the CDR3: TGTGCCAGTAAACAGGGAAACAATCAGCCCCAGCATTTT.

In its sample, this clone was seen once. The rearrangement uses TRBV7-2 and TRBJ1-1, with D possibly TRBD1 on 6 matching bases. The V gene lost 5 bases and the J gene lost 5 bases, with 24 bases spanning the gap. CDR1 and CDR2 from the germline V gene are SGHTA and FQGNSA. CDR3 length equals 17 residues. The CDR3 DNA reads TGTGCCAGCAGCCCCCTCTGGGTAACAGGGCTGGAAACTGAAGCTTTCTTT. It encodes CASSPLWVTGLETEAFF.

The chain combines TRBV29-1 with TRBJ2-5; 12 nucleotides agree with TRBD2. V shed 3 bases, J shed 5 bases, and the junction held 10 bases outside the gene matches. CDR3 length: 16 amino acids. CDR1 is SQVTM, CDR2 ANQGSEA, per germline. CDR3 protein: CSVDGLTSGRLETQYF. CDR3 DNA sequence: TGCAGCGTTGACGGCTTGACTAGCGGGAGACTGGAGACCCAGTACTTC.

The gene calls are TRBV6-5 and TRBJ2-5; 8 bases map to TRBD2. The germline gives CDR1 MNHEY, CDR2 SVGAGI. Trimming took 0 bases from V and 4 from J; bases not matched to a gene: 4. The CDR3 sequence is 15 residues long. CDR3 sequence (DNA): TGTGCCAGCAGTTACTCGGGCGGGAGGCGAGAGACCCAGTACTTC. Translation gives CASSYSGGRRETQYF.